This is a list of T cell receptor beta chains from one sample in a study of blood T cell repertoires in COVID-19. Only in-frame clones appear in the TCRdb table, and some are missing; sequencing was by immunoSEQ multiplex PCR. The sample contains about 300,000 clones, 88% of which appear only once. Sample: peripheral blood. The receptors derive from a man aged 18 to 29 with active or convalescent COVID-19. The CDR3 runs from the conserved cysteine through the conserved F or W. Each record gives: CDR3 length, J gene, D gene, V gene, clone size, CDR3 protein, CDR3 DNA. The D gene is left open where the match is weak. Clone sizes are given selectively: once, few, many, or a class where the clone is expanded.

15 TRBJ1-2 TRBD1 TRBV7-9 . CASSLVGQGAYGYTF TGTGCCAGCAGCTTAGTGGGACAGGGAGCCTATGGCTACACCTTC
17 TRBJ1-6 . TRBV11-2 . CASSSSSTGIAPSPLHF TGTGCCAGCAGCTCAAGCAGTACAGGGATCGCCCCTTCACCCCTCCACTTT
15 TRBJ2-7 TRBD1 TRBV14 . CASSLGTGVPYEQYF TGTGCCAGCAGCCTGGGGACAGGGGTTCCCTACGAGCAGTACTTC
15 TRBJ2-7 TRBD2 TRBV5-4 . CASSTSGGVDGEQYF TGTGCCAGCAGCACCAGCGGGGGAGTTGATGGCGAGCAGTACTTC
16 TRBJ2-3 . TRBV7-9 . CASSLEAGLSTDTQYF TGTGCCAGCAGCTTAGAGGCGGGGTTGAGCACAGATACGCAGTATTTT
15 TRBJ1-2 TRBD1 TRBV6-6 . CASRKDRAPNYGYTF TGTGCCAGCAGAAAAGACAGGGCTCCTAACTATGGCTACACCTTC
17 TRBJ2-3 . TRBV27 many CASSRMRTGTTTDTQYF TGTGCCAGCAGTAGGATGCGAACAGGGACTACCACAGATACGCAGTATTTT
17 TRBJ2-3 TRBD2 TRBV25-1 . CASSGKGGGSSTDTQYF TGTGCCAGCAGTGGGAAGGGCGGGGGGAGTTCCACAGATACGCAGTATTTT
17 TRBJ2-3 TRBD1 TRBV9 . CASSRPRDRGSTDTQYF TGTGCCAGCAGCCGACCCCGGGACAGGGGGTCGACAGATACGCAGTATTTT
14 TRBJ1-1 TRBD1 TRBV7-9 . CASSTSTGDTEAFF TGTGCCAGCAGCACAAGTACAGGGGACACTGAAGCTTTCTTT
13 TRBJ1-2 . TRBV9 . CASSVDRVHGYTF TGTGCCAGCAGCGTAGACCGGGTACATGGCTACACCTTC
13 TRBJ2-5 . TRBV2 . CASRRTVQETQYF TGTGCCAGCAGGAGGACAGTGCAAGAGACCCAGTACTTC
14 TRBJ2-7 . TRBV6-5 . CASTPPGTWGEQYF TGTGCCAGCACCCCACCGGGGACTTGGGGCGAGCAGTACTTC
15 TRBJ2-1 TRBD2 TRBV6-4 . CASSPSLAGVNEQFF TGTGCCAGTAGCCCCTCTCTAGCGGGGGTCAATGAGCAGTTCTTC
12 TRBJ1-5 . TRBV12-3/TRBV12-4 . CASSLQRQPQHF TGTGCCAGCAGTCTTCAGCGACAGCCCCAGCATTTT
16 TRBJ1-3 TRBD1 TRBV11-2 . CASSRVGTAYGNTIYF TGTGCCAGCAGCCGTGTCGGGACAGCGTATGGAAACACCATATATTTT
14 TRBJ1-6 TRBD1 TRBV27 . CASKVGQGTSPLHF TGTGCCAGCAAAGTCGGACAGGGGACTTCACCCCTCCACTTT
13 TRBJ1-2 TRBD1 TRBV2 . CASRDRGLRGYTF TGTGCCAGCCGGGACAGGGGGCTTCGGGGCTACACCTTC
15 TRBJ2-3 . TRBV2 . CASSAGGIDTDTQYF TGTGCCAGCAGTGCCGGGGGAATCGACACAGATACGCAGTATTTT
17 TRBJ1-3 . TRBV6-1 . CASSEWTLLVRGNTIYF TGTGCCAGCAGTGAATGGACACTACTTGTGAGGGGAAACACCATATATTTT
12 TRBJ1-2 TRBD1 TRBV6-5 . CASTRTGDGYTF TGTGCCAGCACCCGGACAGGGGATGGCTACACCTTC
14 TRBJ2-4 . TRBV5-4 once CASRSSRTPDIQYF TGTGCCAGCAGGTCATCCCGAACCCCGGACATTCAGTACTTC
15 TRBJ1-1 TRBD1 TRBV2 . CASSRDRGGNTEAFF TGTGCCAGCAGCCGGGACAGGGGAGGGAACACTGAAGCTTTCTTT
16 TRBJ1-1 . TRBV10-1 once CASSEFLDPGGVEAFF TGCGCCAGCAGTGAATTCCTTGACCCGGGGGGGGTTGAAGCTTTCTTT
15 TRBJ1-1 . TRBV27 . CASSTNSGYDTEAFF TGTGCCAGCAGTACGAACAGTGGTTATGACACTGAAGCTTTCTTT
13 TRBJ1-1 . TRBV6-5 . CASSPIRVTEAFF TGTGCCAGCAGCCCAATACGGGTGACTGAAGCTTTCTTT
16 TRBJ2-1 TRBD2 TRBV7-3 . CASSLISSGGNNEQFF TGTGCCAGCAGCTTAATCTCTAGCGGGGGAAACAATGAGCAGTTCTTC
16 TRBJ1-5 TRBD1 TRBV4-1 . CASSAPGQTLGQPQHF TGCGCCAGCAGCGCACCGGGACAGACCCTCGGTCAGCCCCAGCATTTT
16 TRBJ1-1 . TRBV3-1/TRBV3-2 . CASSPSTRMVNTEAFF TGTGCCAGCAGCCCTTCAACCAGGATGGTGAACACTGAAGCTTTCTTT
11 TRBJ2-7 . TRBV11-2 few CASSTLRGQYF TGTGCCAGCAGCACATTAAGGGGGCAGTACTTC
14 TRBJ2-2 . TRBV11-2 . CASSPLLATGELFF TGTGCCAGCAGCCCCCTTTTGGCCACCGGGGAGCTGTTTTTT
16 TRBJ1-6 . TRBV14 . CASSQVFSGLGSPLHF TGTGCCAGCAGCCAAGTTTTTTCCGGACTGGGGTCACCCCTCCACTTT
18 TRBJ1-2 TRBD1 TRBV4-2 . CASSRKTKQGQGVGGYTF TGTGCCAGCAGCCGCAAAACGAAACAGGGACAGGGGGTAGGCGGCTACACCTTC
15 TRBJ2-5 TRBD2 TRBV11-2 . CASILSGKRGETQYF TGTGCCAGCATTCTTTCGGGGAAGCGGGGGGAGACCCAGTACTTC
15 TRBJ1-2 . TRBV2 . CASSAIRGAQKGYTF TGTGCCAGCAGTGCCATTCGGGGAGCCCAGAAGGGCTACACCTTC
16 TRBJ1-1 TRBD1 TRBV7-9 . CASSLRQGYMNTEAFF TGTGCCAGCAGCCTGAGACAGGGGTACATGAACACTGAAGCTTTCTTT
13 TRBJ1-2 . TRBV7-7 . CASSHRRSYGYTF TGTGCCAGCAGCCACAGACGGTCCTATGGCTACACCTTC
16 TRBJ2-1 TRBD2 TRBV4-1 . CASGRSGGASYNEQFF TGCGCCAGCGGGAGAAGCGGGGGAGCATCCTACAATGAGCAGTTCTTC
13 TRBJ2-7 . TRBV7-8 . CASSRDLTYEQYF TGTGCCAGCAGCCGGGACTTAACCTACGAGCAGTACTTC
15 TRBJ2-2 TRBD1 TRBV4-1 . CASSQGQGFTGELFF TGCGCCAGCAGCCAGGGACAGGGATTCACCGGGGAGCTGTTTTTT
15 TRBJ1-5 TRBD1 TRBV11-2 few CASSSRDRDNQPQHF TGTGCCAGCAGCTCCCGGGACAGGGACAATCAGCCCCAGCATTTT
15 TRBJ2-5 TRBD2 TRBV7-2 once CASSLGLAGGETQYF TGTGCCAGCAGCTTGGGACTAGCGGGGGGAGAGACCCAGTACTTC
15 TRBJ2-5 . TRBV7-2 . CASSRIPTGEETQYF TGTGCCAGCAGCCGTATCCCGACAGGAGAAGAGACCCAGTACTTC
16 TRBJ2-7 TRBD2 TRBV11-2 . CASSLGPGGYLYEQYF TGTGCCAGCAGCTTAGGACCGGGGGGATACCTCTACGAGCAGTACTTC
16 TRBJ2-7 TRBD1 TRBV5-5 . CASSPAWTGARVEQYF TGTGCCAGCAGCCCGGCGTGGACAGGGGCCAGGGTGGAGCAGTACTTC
12 TRBJ1-5 . TRBV19 . CASSVPGSPQHF TGTGCCAGTAGTGTCCCCGGGAGTCCCCAGCATTTT
18 TRBJ2-3 . TRBV18 once CASSRLRRDFNSRDTQYF TGTGCCAGCTCCCGTCTCCGCAGGGACTTTAATAGTAGGGATACGCAGTATTTT
14 TRBJ2-4 TRBD1 TRBV27 . CASSLKDRGYIQYF TGTGCCAGCAGTTTAAAGGACAGGGGGTACATTCAGTACTTC
17 TRBJ2-5 . TRBV1 once CTSSQVALTGAFETQYF TGCACCAGCAGCCAAGTAGCCCTTACAGGGGCATTCGAGACCCAGTACTTC
15 TRBJ2-1 . TRBV21-1 . CASSRTGVSSNEQFF TGTGCCAGCAGCAGGACAGGGGTATCTTCCAATGAGCAGTTCTTC
14 TRBJ1-3 TRBD1 TRBV6-1 . CASSEGQGGNTIYF TGTGCCAGCAGTGAAGGACAGGGCGGAAACACCATATATTTT
16 TRBJ2-7 TRBD1 TRBV5-4 . CASSLISGTGGYEQYF TGTGCCAGCAGCTTGATTTCTGGGACAGGGGGCTACGAGCAGTACTTC
14 TRBJ1-1 . TRBV5-8 . CASSRGSVTTEAFF TGTGCCAGCAGCCGCGGGAGCGTTACGACTGAAGCTTTCTTT
15 TRBJ1-2 . TRBV5-1 . CASSLNPRGDYGYTF TGCGCCAGCAGCTTGAACCCCCGGGGGGACTATGGCTACACCTTC
14 TRBJ1-2 . TRBV5-1 . CASSLARGSDGYTF TGCGCCAGCAGCTTGGCCCGGGGTTCGGATGGCTACACCTTC
14 TRBJ1-6 TRBD1 TRBV27 . CASSQYRGSSPLHF TGTGCCAGCAGTCAATACAGGGGGAGTTCACCCCTCCACTTT
13 TRBJ2-5 . TRBV9 . CASSGPFRETQYF TGTGCCAGCAGCGGCCCATTCCGGGAGACCCAGTACTTC